The 25 T cell receptor beta chains listed next were all sequenced from one sample in a study of cytomegalovirus exposure and HLA in healthy donors. Vbeta (60) and Jbeta (13) primers were used in the PCR. TCRdb's copy holds only in-frame clones and misses some; the assay was immunoSEQ multiplex PCR. The sample yields tens of thousands of clones, roughly 78% seen once. The sequenced sample consisted of PBMCs. The receptors derive from a man aged 40-55 years in good health and CMV-seronegative.

The chain joins TRBV7-9 to TRBJ2-3, with D possibly being TRBD2 (5 bases). This CDR3 has 18 residues. Looked up from germline, CDR1 is SEHNR and CDR2 is FQNEAQ (reference sequence). The ends were cut back, 1 base at V and 2 bases at J, with 19 bases in the middle. CDR3 protein: CASSLVGGRLAYTDTQYF. The CDR3 DNA sequence: TGTGCCAGCAGCTTAGTTGGTGGAAGGCTAGCATACACAGATACGCAGTATTTT. Full variable domain (remainder filled in from reference TRBV7-9 and TRBJ2-3): DTGVSQNPRHKITKRGQNVTFRCDPISEHNRLYWYRQTLGQGPEFLTYFQNEAQLEKSRLLSDRFSAERPKGSFSTLEIQRTEQGDSAMYLCASSLVGGRLAYTDTQYFGPGTRLTVL.

This clone was detected once. This chain uses TRBV6-1 with TRBJ2-5, with D maybe TRBD1 (7 bases). The CDR3 spans 16 residues. Germline CDR1 and CDR2: MNHNS and SASEGT. V dropped 3 bases and J dropped 5 bases, with 19 bases sitting between them. CDR3 bases: TGTGCCAGCAGTGAGGAAGGGGGGACAGAACGGGAGACCCAGTACTTC. Protein product: CASSEEGGTERETQYF.

The chain couples TRBV29-1 to TRBJ1-2; 7 nucleotides line up with TRBD1. The CDR3 spans 12 residues. Germline lookup yields CDR1 SQVTM and CDR2 ANQGSEA. J gave up 3 bases and V 6 bases, and 4 bases lay outside the gene matches. The CDR3 loop reads CSVDTGDYGYTF. The CDR3 region has the DNA TGCAGCGTAGATACAGGGGACTATGGCTACACCTTC.

In regard to this clone: Other nucleotide sequences in the sample specify the same CDR3. The chain carries TRBV28 and TRBJ2-2, with 8 bases fitting TRBD1. The CDR3 has 17 residues. V gave up 6 bases and J gave up 0 bases; unmatched junction bases: 9. Germline values: CDR1 MDHEN, CDR2 SYDVKM. CDR3 region: CASSGQGMFSNTGELFF. The CDR3 nucleotides are TGTGCCAGCAGCGGACAGGGAATGTTCTCGAACACCGGGGAGCTGTTTTTT.

The V gene is TRBV5-1, the J gene TRBJ2-7; the D gene is possibly TRBD2 (6 bases). CDR1 is SGHRS, CDR2 YFSETQ, per germline. The CDR3 consists of 14 residues. Deletions cut 4 bases from V and 3 bases from J, with 14 bases between. The DNA of the CDR3 is TGCGCCAGCAGCCCCGGGGACTCAAACTACGAGCAGTACTTC. Its translation is CASSPGDSNYEQYF.

This chain links TRBV6-6 with TRBJ2-7; 10 nucleotides align to TRBD1. V shed 2 bases, J shed 4 bases, and the junction held 2 bases outside the gene matches. The V gene's germline CDR1 is MNHNY and CDR2 SVGAGI (reference sequence). The CDR3 totals 14 residues. The CDR3 loop is CASSYRDRGYEQYF. The CDR3 DNA sequence: TGTGCCAGCAGTTACCGGGACAGGGGTTACGAGCAGTACTTC.

The chain is built from TRBV18 and TRBJ2-1; 8 bases match TRBD2. V dropped 6 bases and J dropped 1; count of bases not matched to a gene: 5. Per the germline V gene, CDR1 is KGHSH and CDR2 is LQKENI. The CDR3 runs 15 residues. The CDR3 bases are TGTGCCAGCTCGTCACTAGCGGCGTCCTACAATGAGCAGTTCTTC. Encoded protein: CASSSLAASYNEQFF.

The chain uses TRBV19 and TRBJ2-1; perhaps TRBD2 as D (6 bases). V was clipped by 3 bases and J by 2 bases, with 8 bases between them. From germline, CDR1 is LNHDA and CDR2 SQIVND (reference sequence). CDR3 length: 14 residues. CDR3 sequence reads: CASSIGGAYNEQFF. As DNA, the CDR3 is TGTGCCAGTAGTATCGGCGGGGCCTACAATGAGCAGTTCTTC.

This clone has more than one count but fewer than ten. The CDR3 sequence is CASSASGTVNQPQHF. CDR3 nucleotides: TGTGCCAGCAGCGCCTCCGGGACAGTAAATCAGCCCCAGCATTTT. The J gene is TRBJ1-5, the V gene TRBV5-5, with 7 bases that match TRBD1. Trimming at V came to 4 bases and at J to 4 bases, leaving 8 bases not matched to a gene. The CDR3 loop spans 15 amino acids. Germline assignment: CDR1 SGHKS and CDR2 YYEKEE (reference sequence). Using reference TRBV5-5 and TRBJ1-5 for the parts outside the CDR3, the full variable domain is DAGVTQSPTHLIKTRGQQVTLRCSPISGHKSVSWYQQVLGQGPQFIFQYYEKEERGRGNFPDRFSARQFPNYSSELNVNALLLGDSALYLCASSASGTVNQPQHFGDGTRLSIL.

This clone was seen only a few times. The V gene is TRBV12-5, the J gene TRBJ1-1, with 10 nucleotides matching TRBD1. The V gene end was trimmed by 5 bases and the J gene end by 1 base; junction bases not matched to a gene: 4. Germline CDR1 LGHNT, CDR2 FRNRAP. The CDR3 sequence is 15 residues long. CDR3 in amino acids: CASGTGQGTNTEAFF. The CDR3 nucleotides are TGTGCTAGTGGTACGGGACAGGGGACGAACACTGAAGCTTTCTTT.

The chain carries TRBV10-1 and TRBJ2-1; weak D call: TRBD1 (6 bases). The CDR3 is 16 residues long. Germline loops: CDR1 WNHNN, CDR2 SYGVQD (reference sequence). V dropped 5 bases and J dropped 0 bases, with 14 bases sitting between them. The CDR3, as DNA: TGCGCCAGCAGTAATATTCTGGGACACTCCTACAATGAGCAGTTCTTC. It codes for CASSNILGHSYNEQFF.

The chain is built from TRBV18 and TRBJ1-1, with D hard to call. Trimming removed 5 bases from V and 1 base from J, with 11 bases in between. Looked up from germline, CDR1 is KGHSH and CDR2 is LQKENI. The CDR3 is made up of 14 amino acids. The CDR3 loop is CASSIAGSNTEAFF. As DNA, the CDR3 is TGTGCCAGCTCAATCGCGGGGTCGAACACTGAAGCTTTCTTT.

The rearrangement uses TRBV5-5 and TRBJ1-5; possibly TRBD1 for D (5 bases). Germline V gene sequence: CDR1 SGHKS, CDR2 YYEKEE (reference sequence). Trimming cost V 4 bases and J 0 bases, with 11 bases left between them. This CDR3 region has 15 residues. In DNA form, the CDR3 reads TGTGCCAGCAGCCAAGACAGTTATAGCAATCAGCCCCAGCATTTT. Translated, it gives CASSQDSYSNQPQHF.

The chain is built from TRBV27 and TRBJ2-1; TRBD2 aligns across 13 bases. Germline V gene sequence: CDR1 MNHEY, CDR2 SMNVEV (reference sequence). The V and J ends lost 6 bases and 9 bases, in that order; junction bases with no gene match: 14. The CDR3 spans 17 residues. CDR3 in DNA: TGTGCCAGCAGGAGTTACGGACTAGCGGGAGCCTCAAGTGAGCAGTTCTTC. It specifies CASRSYGLAGASSEQFF.

J is TRBJ1-1 and V is TRBV6-1; tentatively, D is TRBD1 (5 bases). From germline, CDR1 is MNHNS and CDR2 SASEGT. CDR3 length equals 14 residues. V was pared by 5 bases and J by 1 base, with 11 bases between. The DNA of the CDR3 is TGTGCCAGCAGTTGGGTAGGGGAGAACACTGAAGCTTTCTTT. It translates to CASSWVGENTEAFF.

The chain combines TRBV6-6 with TRBJ1-6; D is unresolved. Trimming took 6 bases from V and 10 from J, leaving 13 bases between them. This CDR3 region has 13 residues. Germline V gene sequence: CDR1 MNHNY, CDR2 SVGAGI (reference sequence). In DNA, the CDR3 is TGTGCCAGCAGGCCCCGCTCTAACTCACCCCTCCACTTT. Its translation: CASRPRSNSPLHF.

This clone came up a few times. This sequence joins TRBV5-8 and TRBJ1-2, with 8 bases identical to TRBD1. The CDR3 totals 16 residues. V shed 0 bases, J shed 6 bases, and the junction held 10 bases outside the gene matches. Germline CDR1 and CDR2: SGHTS and YDEGEE. This chain's CDR3 is CASSLATPRTGHGYTF. As DNA, the CDR3 is TGTGCCAGCAGCTTGGCCACCCCGAGGACAGGGCATGGCTACACCTTC.

The chain links TRBV5-4 to TRBJ2-1; 10 bases match TRBD2. The CDR3 contains 18 residues. Germline CDR1 and CDR2: SGHNT and YYREEE (reference sequence). V was pared by 0 bases and J by 1 base, with 7 bases of the junction left unmatched. The CDR3 DNA follows: TGTGCCAGCAGCTTGGCGGCACTAGCGGGGTCTTCCTACAATGAGCAGTTCTTC. This translates into CASSLAALAGSSYNEQFF.

V gene TRBV5-4 combines with J gene TRBJ2-2; 10 bases match TRBD1. CDR3 length: 16 residues. Germline CDR1 reads SGHNT; CDR2 reads YYREEE (reference sequence). V shed 5 bases, J shed 3 bases, and the junction held 7 bases outside the gene matches. This CDR3 is CASSPTGGSDTGELFF. The CDR3 coding sequence is TGTGCCAGCAGTCCGACAGGGGGCAGTGACACCGGGGAGCTGTTTTTT.

The rearrangement joins TRBV19 to TRBJ2-3, with 9 nucleotides matching TRBD2. Germline values: CDR1 LNHDA, CDR2 SQIVND (reference sequence). J was trimmed by 4 bases and V by 2 bases; bases with no gene match: 4. CDR3 length equals 15 residues. The CDR3 coding sequence is TGTGCCAGTAGTATACGGCGCGGGGGGGCAGATACGCAGTATTTT. It codes for CASSIRRGGADTQYF.

The J gene is TRBJ2-7, the V gene TRBV5-4; D possibly corresponds to TRBD2 (6 bases). V was pared by 0 bases and J by 2 bases, with 9 bases between. This CDR3 spans 14 amino acids. CDR1 is SGHNT, CDR2 YYREEE, per germline (reference sequence). DNA of the CDR3: TGTGCCAGCAGCTTGGCCGGGGGAACCTACGAGCAGTACTTC. As protein: CASSLAGGTYEQYF.

This chain uses TRBV7-9 with TRBJ2-1; 8 nucleotides agree with TRBD2. This CDR3 is built from 14 residues. Germline lookup yields CDR1 SEHNR and CDR2 FQNEAQ (reference sequence). Trimming removed 7 bases from V and 5 bases from J; junction bases left unmatched: 7. CDR3 loop: CASTRGGGNNEQFF. The CDR3 nucleotides are TGTGCCAGCACCCGGGGGGGAGGGAACAATGAGCAGTTCTTC. The variable domain in full, completed from reference TRBV7-9 and TRBJ2-1, reads DTGVSQNPRHKITKRGQNVTFRCDPISEHNRLYWYRQTLGQGPEFLTYFQNEAQLEKSRLLSDRFSAERPKGSFSTLEIQRTEQGDSAMYLCASTRGGGNNEQFFGPGTRLTVL.

V gene TRBV6-1 combines with J gene TRBJ2-2; TRBD1 aligns across 7 bases. Trimming removed 8 bases from V and 6 bases from J; junction bases left unmatched: 3. The CDR3 has 12 residues. Germline V gives CDR1 MNHNS, CDR2 SASEGT. CDR3 sequence reads: CASDRAAGELFF. CDR3 coding DNA: TGTGCCAGCGACAGGGCGGCCGGGGAGCTGTTTTTT.

The chain uses TRBV6-4 and TRBJ2-7, with 9 nucleotides matching TRBD1. There are 13 residues in the CDR3. From germline, CDR1 is MRHNA and CDR2 SNTAGT. V trimming: 6 bases; J trimming: 3 bases; junction bases outside the gene matches: 3. CDR3 loop: CASSADRGYEQYF. DNA of the CDR3: TGTGCCAGCAGCGCGGACAGGGGCTACGAGCAGTACTTC.

J is TRBJ2-3 and V is TRBV6-5, with TRBD2 matching over 12 bases. The germline gives CDR1 MNHEY, CDR2 SVGAGI. The ends lost 6 bases at V and 5 bases at J; junction bases unmatched: 3. The CDR3 is 14 residues long. The CDR3 bases are TGTGCCAGCAGCTCGGGACTAGCGGGAGATACGCAGTATTTT. Translated, it gives CASSSGLAGDTQYF.